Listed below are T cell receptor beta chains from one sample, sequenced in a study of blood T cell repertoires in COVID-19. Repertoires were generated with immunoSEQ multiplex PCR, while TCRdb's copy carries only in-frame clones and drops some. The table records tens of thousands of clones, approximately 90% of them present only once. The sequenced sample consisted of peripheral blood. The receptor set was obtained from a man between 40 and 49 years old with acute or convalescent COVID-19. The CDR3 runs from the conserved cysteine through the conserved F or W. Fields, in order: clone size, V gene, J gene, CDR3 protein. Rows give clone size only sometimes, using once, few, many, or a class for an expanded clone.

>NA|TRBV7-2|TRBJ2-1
CASSLAGLAAKGYNEQFF
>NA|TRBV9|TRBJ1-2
CASSPGTRSGYTF
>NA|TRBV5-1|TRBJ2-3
CASSPLAGASTDTQYF
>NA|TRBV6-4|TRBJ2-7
CASSLLAGYGEQYF
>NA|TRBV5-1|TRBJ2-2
CASSPSSGRAPGELFF
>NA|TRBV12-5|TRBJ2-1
CASGLYKTSFHNEQFF
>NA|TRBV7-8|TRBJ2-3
CASTLPGGSTDTQYF
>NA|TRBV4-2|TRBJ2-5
CASSQGGGGETQYF
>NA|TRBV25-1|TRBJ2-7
CASTGDRHYEQYF
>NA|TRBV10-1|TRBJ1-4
CASSERRSNEKLFF
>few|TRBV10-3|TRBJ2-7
CAIRGQGTEEQYF
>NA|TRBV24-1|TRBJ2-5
CATSDFGVQETQYF
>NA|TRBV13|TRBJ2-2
CASSPLAGETGELFF
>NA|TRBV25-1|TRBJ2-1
CASSPQGSYNEQFF
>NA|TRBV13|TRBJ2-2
CASSFGAGRDTGELFF
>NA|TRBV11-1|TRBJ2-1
CASSFRRLGSYNEQFF
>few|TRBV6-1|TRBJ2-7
CASSLNGQDLEQYF
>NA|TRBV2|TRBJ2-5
CATGQGETQYF
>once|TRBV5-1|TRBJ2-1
CASSLDGVSYNEQFF
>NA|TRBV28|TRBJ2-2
CASSGTDWTGELFF
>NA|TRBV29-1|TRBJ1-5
CSAQGSGVGQPQHF
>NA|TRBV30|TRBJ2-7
CAWSNGYEQYF
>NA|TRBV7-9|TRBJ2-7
CASRSRADEQYF
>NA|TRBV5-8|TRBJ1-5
CASSLVMQGNQPQHF
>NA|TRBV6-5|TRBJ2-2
CASSPNTGELFF
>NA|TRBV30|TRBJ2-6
CAWRLSGANVLTF